This T cell receptor beta chain was found in a study of control samples from healthy donors and cancer patients. Germline V lookup: CDR1 SGHRS, CDR2 YFSETQ. The CDR3 has 16 residues. V lost 2 bases and J lost 3; bases outside the gene matches: 6. Assay used: immunoSEQ multiplex PCR; TCRdb lists only in-frame clones, some missing. In the table there are fewer than 200,000 clones, 85% to 95% of which are singletons. Sequenced input: blood. The sequence was collected from a man younger than 45 in good health. V usage is TRBV5-1 and J usage is TRBJ1-4, with TRBD1 matching over 8 bases. CDR3 residues: CASSFSRGPPNEKLFF. CDR3 bases: TGCGCCAGCAGCTTCAGCAGGGGGCCACCTAATGAAAAACTGTTTTTT.